This TCR beta chain derives from a study of shared T cell receptors in the human thymus. This CDR3 contains 20 residues. CDR1 is SGHNT, CDR2 YENEEA, per germline. Unmatched junction bases numbered 12, after V lost 1 base and J lost 0 bases. Generated by immunoSEQ multiplex PCR, the TCRdb table keeps only in-frame clones and is missing some. The sample consists of more than 550,000 clones, 70% to 90% of them appearing once. A further study also used this sample, focusing on human thymus T cells. As that report states: V and J genes seemed to be used with bias in thymic and blood repertoires.

The rearrangement uses TRBV11-3 and TRBJ1-4, with TRBD1 matching 9 bases. The receptor comes from a girl under three years old with a congenital heart defect. Input material: thymocytes. The CDR3 nucleotides read TGTGCCAGCAGCTTAGGGGTGCTGACAGGGGGGGATGCAACTAATGAAAAACTGTTTTTT. As protein: CASSLGVLTGGDATNEKLFF.